The 26 T cell receptor beta chains reported below all come from one sample, sequenced in a study of CD8 T cells in ankylosing spondylitis. Points from the study as a whole: Seemingly distinctive of ankylosing spondylitis blood was a TCR beta motif formed by eight highly homologous variants.

One entry per CDR3 protein, called by TCRdb with MiXCR from the 5' RACE reads. This sample has fewer than 550,000 distinct CDR3 sequences, with 5.3% found just once. The antigens for these receptors are not known. Sequencing was done on a sample of blood, either unsorted or a sorted T cell fraction (not recorded which). All receptors come from a male donor with ankylosing spondylitis.

The table lists this clonotype with many counts. The V call is TRBV5-1, the J call TRBJ1-2; possibly TRBD1 for D (6 bases). The V gene's germline CDR1 is SGHRS and CDR2 YFSETQ. V lost 7 bases and J lost 3, with 16 bases in between. The CDR3 totals 14 residues. The CDR3 nucleotides read TGCGCCAGCTCGCCGACAGGATCCCACTATGGCTACACCTTC. This gives the protein CASSPTGSHYGYTF.

This clonotype appeared many times. The chain employs TRBV15 and TRBJ1-5; 8 positions match TRBD1. Germline CDR1 LNHNV, CDR2 YYDKDF (reference sequence). The CDR3 has 14 residues. The ends lost 3 bases at V and 9 bases at J; junction bases unmatched: 7. The CDR3 region is CATSRRTGKMPQHF. The CDR3 DNA follows: TGTGCCACCAGCAGGAGGACAGGGAAAATGCCCCAGCATTTT.

This clonotype was seen ten or more times. Here the CDR3 reads CASSREYEQYF. CDR3 coding DNA: TGTGCCAGCTCACGTGAGTACGAGCAGTACTTC. This chain connects TRBV18 to TRBJ2-7; D gene unclear. The CDR3 length is 11 residues. In germline, CDR1 is KGHSH, CDR2 LQKENI. Trimming removed 4 bases at V and 4 bases at J, with 5 bases between.

This clonotype was detected ten times or more. The chain recombines TRBV9 with TRBJ2-7; perhaps TRBD2 as D (6 bases). The CDR3 sequence is 16 residues long. The germline CDR1 and CDR2 sequences are SGDLS and YYNGEE. The V end was cut by 0 bases, the J end by 1 base, with 14 bases between. This chain's CDR3 is CASSVGQRVKSYEQYF. The CDR3, as DNA: TGTGCCAGCAGCGTAGGGCAGCGGGTGAAATCCTACGAGCAGTACTTC. Full variable domain (missing parts from reference TRBV9 and TRBJ2-7): DSGVTQTPKHLITATGQRVTLRCSPRSGDLSVYWYQQSLDQGLQFLIQYYNGEERAKGNILERFSAQQFPDLHSELNLSSLELGDSALYFCASSVGQRVKSYEQYFGPGTRLTVT.

This clonotype was seen repeatedly, ten times or more. The chain is built from TRBV7-9 and TRBJ2-2; a weak D match, TRBD1 (5 bases). V was shortened by 7 bases and J by 7 bases, with 13 bases between the two germline ends. The CDR3 covers 13 residues. Germline CDR1 and CDR2: SEHNR and FQNEAQ (reference sequence). CDR3 in DNA: TGTGCCAGCATCAGGGAAGTGAACGGGGAGCTGTTTTTT. Amino acid sequence: CASIREVNGELFF.

This clonotype was seen at least ten times. CDR3 bases: TGTGCCAGCAGCCAGGGATCAGAGAGGGGATTATATGGCTACACCTTC. Amino acids: CASSQGSERGLYGYTF. This sequence joins TRBV4-2 and TRBJ1-2; a weak D match, TRBD1 (5 bases). Germline CDR1 reads LGHNA; CDR2 reads YNFKEQ. The CDR3 is made up of 16 amino acids. V was cut by 3 bases and J by 5 bases, with 19 bases left in between.

The chain employs TRBV4-2 and TRBJ2-7; no reliable D call. The CDR3 consists of 14 residues. The germline gives CDR1 LGHNA, CDR2 YNFKEQ. Trimming stripped 1 base from V and 2 bases from J, with 9 bases between. This CDR3 reads CASSQVTAAYEQYF. CDR3 coding DNA: TGTGCCAGCAGCCAAGTAACAGCTGCCTACGAGCAGTACTTC.

Note on this clonotype: Possible read error: a much larger clone is one base away. This sequence joins TRBV7-6 and TRBJ1-3; D ambiguous. V was clipped by 9 bases and J by 2 bases, with 11 bases between them. Germline V gene lookup returns CDR1 SGHVS and CDR2 FNYEAQ. The CDR3 is 13 residues long. CDR3 in amino acids: CASTSYAGNTIYF. CDR3 coding DNA: TGTGCCAGTACATCTTACGCTGGAAACACCATATATTTT.

This clonotype has a count of ten or more. The chain joins TRBV12-3 or TRBV12-4 to TRBJ2-1; 7 nucleotides agree with TRBD1. The CDR3 extends over 13 amino acids. The J segment lost 7 bases and the V segment lost 3 bases, leaving 3 bases of the junction unmatched. In DNA form, the CDR3 reads TGTGCCAGCAGTTTGACAGGGCGAAATGAGCAGTTCTTC. Protein sequence: CASSLTGRNEQFF.

This clonotype was seen a few times. The rearrangement joins TRBV7-3 to TRBJ2-7, with D possibly matching TRBD2 (6 bases). CDR1 is SGHTA, CDR2 FQGTGA, per germline. V lost 5 bases and J lost 2, with 16 bases in between. CDR3 length: 15 amino acids. The CDR3 spells CASSRRGGLPYEQYF. The CDR3, as DNA: TGTGCCAGCAGCCGGAGGGGCGGATTACCCTACGAGCAGTACTTC.

There are a few counts of this clonotype. This sequence joins TRBV5-1 and TRBJ2-5, with TRBD2 identical over 12 bases. Germline V lookup: CDR1 SGHRS, CDR2 YFSETQ. The CDR3 has 18 residues. J gave up 4 bases and V 4 bases, and 14 bases lay outside the gene matches. The CDR3 region has the DNA TGCGCCAGCAGCCCCGGACTAGCGGGACCGGGGTATGGAGAGACCCAGTACTTC. Residues: CASSPGLAGPGYGETQYF. Filled out from reference TRBV5-1 and TRBJ2-5, the complete variable domain reads KAGVTQTPRYLIKTRGQQVTLSCSPISGHRSVSWYQQTPGQGLQFLFEYFSETQRNKGNFPGRFSGRQFSNSRSEMNVSTLELGDSALYLCASSPGLAGPGYGETQYFGPGTRLLVL.

This clonotype has a handful of counts. Here the CDR3 DNA reads TGTGCCAGCAGCTTACAAGGACTAGCGGGGCACAATGAGCAGTTCTTC. This gives the protein CASSLQGLAGHNEQFF. This rearrangement joins TRBV7-2 to TRBJ2-1, with 12 bases fitting TRBD2. The CDR3 is 16 amino acids. In germline, CDR1 is SGHTA, CDR2 FQGNSA. V trimming: 2 bases; J trimming: 5 bases; junction bases outside the gene matches: 4.

At least ten counts were recorded for this clonotype. This chain connects TRBV6-4 to TRBJ1-2, with 8 positions matching TRBD1. The junction had 9 bases not matched to a gene; V was cut back by 5 bases and J by 4 bases. The CDR3 has 15 amino acids. CDR1 MRHNA and CDR2 SNTAGT come from the germline V gene. The CDR3 loop reads CASSSSGGSFYGYTF. CDR3 coding DNA: TGTGCCAGCAGTTCTTCAGGGGGCTCCTTCTATGGCTACACCTTC.

This clonotype was observed many times. The V and J genes are TRBV12-3 or TRBV12-4 and TRBJ2-7, with a tentative D call TRBD1 (5 bases). V lost 5 bases and J 5 bases, leaving 16 bases between the germline ends. CDR3 length: 14 residues. CDR3 loop: CASSTLGDWNEQYF. As DNA, the CDR3 is TGTGCCAGCAGTACCCTAGGGGATTGGAACGAGCAGTACTTC.

This clonotype was counted many times. J is TRBJ1-1 and V is TRBV20-1; D is unclear. This CDR3 is 12 amino acids long. The V end lost 5 bases, the J end lost 4 bases, and 11 bases lay between the germline ends. The germline gives CDR1 DFQATT, CDR2 SNEGSKA (reference sequence). The CDR3 coding sequence is TGCAGTGCTCCTGAAAGGCGCACTGAAGCTTTCTTT. This gives the protein CSAPERRTEAFF.

The chain couples TRBV11-2 to TRBJ2-7; 13 nucleotides align to TRBD2. The CDR3 runs 18 residues. Germline values: CDR1 SGHAT, CDR2 FQNNGV. The trim removed 5 bases at V and 0 bases at J, leaving 10 bases unmatched. The CDR3 region has the DNA TGTGCCAGCAGCCCGCCGCTTCGGACTAGCGGGAGCTCCTACGAGCAGTACTTC. Amino acid sequence: CASSPPLRTSGSSYEQYF.

This clonotype appeared a few times. The V gene is TRBV4-2, the J gene TRBJ2-1, with D uncertain. V lost 5 bases, J lost 5 bases, and 16 bases lay in between. CDR1 is LGHNA, CDR2 YNFKEQ, per germline. The CDR3 runs 15 residues. CDR3 DNA: TGTGCCAGCAGCTACGCACTGACTTTTAACAATGAGCAGTTCTTC. Protein: CASSYALTFNNEQFF.

This clonotype was observed many times. The rearrangement joins TRBV6-2 or TRBV6-3 to TRBJ1-4; no clear D gene. V was trimmed by 7 bases and J by 8 bases, leaving 11 bases between them. Germline V gives CDR1 MNHEY, CDR2 SVGEGT. The CDR3 consists of 12 residues. CDR3 loop: CASTRTDEKLFF. The CDR3 DNA is TGTGCCAGCACCCGGACGGACGAAAAACTGTTTTTT.

Ten or more counts support this clonotype. The chain carries TRBV27 and TRBJ1-1; TRBD1 matches at 7 bases. Germline V CDR1 and CDR2: MNHEY, SMNVEV (reference sequence). The CDR3 totals 14 residues. V gave up 5 bases and J gave up 5 bases; unmatched junction bases: 8. The CDR3 nucleotides are TGTGCCAGCAGTCTGGGGACAGAAAGGACTGAAGCTTTCTTT. This encodes CASSLGTERTEAFF.

This clonotype has ten or more counts. The chain has TRBV4-2 and TRBJ1-2, with TRBD1 identical over 7 bases. J was trimmed by 2 bases and V by 4 bases; bases with no gene match: 16. This CDR3 spans 18 amino acids. Germline lookup yields CDR1 LGHNA and CDR2 YNFKEQ. CDR3 loop: CASSPGTGTALSNYGYTF. In nucleotides, the CDR3 is TGTGCCAGCAGCCCAGGAACGGGGACAGCCCTCTCCAACTATGGCTACACCTTC.

This clonotype has a count of ten or more. V and J are TRBV5-5 and TRBJ2-4, with TRBD1 matching 12 bases. V lost 2 bases to trimming and J lost 5 bases; unmatched junction nucleotides: 8. CDR1 SGHKS and CDR2 YYEKEE come from the germline V gene (reference sequence). This CDR3 contains 17 residues. The CDR3 region is CASSFSPGQGAENIQYF. In nucleotides, the CDR3 is TGTGCCAGCAGCTTTTCTCCGGGACAGGGGGCTGAAAACATTCAGTACTTC.

V usage is TRBV29-1 and J usage is TRBJ1-1, with TRBD1 matching over 9 bases. The CDR3 length is 13 residues. The J segment lost 1 base and the V segment lost 5 bases, leaving 2 bases of the junction unmatched. Germline CDR1 reads SQVTM; CDR2 reads ANQGSEA. This CDR3 is CSVRGQGNTEAFF. CDR3 DNA sequence: TGCAGCGTTAGGGGACAGGGGAACACTGAAGCTTTCTTT.

This clonotype was picked up many times. The gene calls are TRBV28 and TRBJ1-2; possible D gene TRBD1, 5 bases. CDR3 size: 12 residues. CDR1 is MDHEN, CDR2 SYDVKM, per germline. V was trimmed by 2 bases and J by 8 bases, leaving 9 bases between them. CDR3 in amino acids: CASSLQGLGYTF. CDR3 sequence (DNA): TGTGCCAGCAGTTTACAGGGTCTAGGCTACACCTTC.

This clonotype was seen at least ten times. The chain employs TRBV27 and TRBJ1-5; D call uncertain. The CDR3 sequence is 12 residues long. CDR1 and CDR2 from the germline V gene are MNHEY and SMNVEV (reference sequence). The V and J ends lost 7 bases and 7 bases respectively, with 11 bases between them. The CDR3, as DNA: TGTGCCAGCAAAACGGTAGGGCAGCCCCAGCATTTT. Encoded protein: CASKTVGQPQHF.

This clonotype has at least ten counts. The chain uses TRBV9 and TRBJ2-5, with D maybe TRBD1 (6 bases). CDR1 and CDR2 from the germline V gene are SGDLS and YYNGEE. With 4 bases removed from V and 5 bases from J, the gap between germline ends came to 12 bases. The CDR3 contains 13 residues. The CDR3 DNA is TGTGCCAGCAGCTTTACAGGGCACGAGACCCAGTACTTC. It encodes CASSFTGHETQYF.

The rearrangement links TRBV20-1 to TRBJ2-1; the match to TRBD2 covers 7 bases. CDR1 is DFQATT and CDR2 is SNEGSKA in the germline V gene (reference sequence). The CDR3 covers 15 residues. Trimming removed 2 bases from V and 4 bases from J; junction bases left unmatched: 8. As DNA, the CDR3 is TGCAGTGCTAGACCAGACCGGGACTATTACAATGAGCAGTTCTTC. Its translation is CSARPDRDYYNEQFF.